This T cell receptor beta chain emerged from a study of T cell responses to AZD1222 COVID-19 vaccine. Study findings and constraints: Compared with day 0, the breadth and depth of the Spike-specific TCR repertoire rose significantly after two doses of AZD1222.

Sequencing used immunoSEQ multiplex PCR; TCRdb keeps in-frame clones, though not all of them. The sample records about 100,000 clones, approximately 86% being singletons. Concerning this clone itself: Its antigen is not known.

The source material was peripheral blood, sampled on day 0 of AZD1222 vaccination. The receptor comes from an adult in good health.

The CDR3 DNA sequence: TGTGCCAGTAGTAGGCGGACAGGGGGCATGAACACTGAAGCTTTCTTT. Amino acids: CASSRRTGGMNTEAFF. The chain employs TRBV19 and TRBJ1-1, with 11 bases identical to TRBD1. Per germline, CDR1 LNHDA and CDR2 SQIVND (reference sequence). The ends lost 4 bases at V and 0 bases at J; junction bases unmatched: 4. The CDR3 covers 16 residues.